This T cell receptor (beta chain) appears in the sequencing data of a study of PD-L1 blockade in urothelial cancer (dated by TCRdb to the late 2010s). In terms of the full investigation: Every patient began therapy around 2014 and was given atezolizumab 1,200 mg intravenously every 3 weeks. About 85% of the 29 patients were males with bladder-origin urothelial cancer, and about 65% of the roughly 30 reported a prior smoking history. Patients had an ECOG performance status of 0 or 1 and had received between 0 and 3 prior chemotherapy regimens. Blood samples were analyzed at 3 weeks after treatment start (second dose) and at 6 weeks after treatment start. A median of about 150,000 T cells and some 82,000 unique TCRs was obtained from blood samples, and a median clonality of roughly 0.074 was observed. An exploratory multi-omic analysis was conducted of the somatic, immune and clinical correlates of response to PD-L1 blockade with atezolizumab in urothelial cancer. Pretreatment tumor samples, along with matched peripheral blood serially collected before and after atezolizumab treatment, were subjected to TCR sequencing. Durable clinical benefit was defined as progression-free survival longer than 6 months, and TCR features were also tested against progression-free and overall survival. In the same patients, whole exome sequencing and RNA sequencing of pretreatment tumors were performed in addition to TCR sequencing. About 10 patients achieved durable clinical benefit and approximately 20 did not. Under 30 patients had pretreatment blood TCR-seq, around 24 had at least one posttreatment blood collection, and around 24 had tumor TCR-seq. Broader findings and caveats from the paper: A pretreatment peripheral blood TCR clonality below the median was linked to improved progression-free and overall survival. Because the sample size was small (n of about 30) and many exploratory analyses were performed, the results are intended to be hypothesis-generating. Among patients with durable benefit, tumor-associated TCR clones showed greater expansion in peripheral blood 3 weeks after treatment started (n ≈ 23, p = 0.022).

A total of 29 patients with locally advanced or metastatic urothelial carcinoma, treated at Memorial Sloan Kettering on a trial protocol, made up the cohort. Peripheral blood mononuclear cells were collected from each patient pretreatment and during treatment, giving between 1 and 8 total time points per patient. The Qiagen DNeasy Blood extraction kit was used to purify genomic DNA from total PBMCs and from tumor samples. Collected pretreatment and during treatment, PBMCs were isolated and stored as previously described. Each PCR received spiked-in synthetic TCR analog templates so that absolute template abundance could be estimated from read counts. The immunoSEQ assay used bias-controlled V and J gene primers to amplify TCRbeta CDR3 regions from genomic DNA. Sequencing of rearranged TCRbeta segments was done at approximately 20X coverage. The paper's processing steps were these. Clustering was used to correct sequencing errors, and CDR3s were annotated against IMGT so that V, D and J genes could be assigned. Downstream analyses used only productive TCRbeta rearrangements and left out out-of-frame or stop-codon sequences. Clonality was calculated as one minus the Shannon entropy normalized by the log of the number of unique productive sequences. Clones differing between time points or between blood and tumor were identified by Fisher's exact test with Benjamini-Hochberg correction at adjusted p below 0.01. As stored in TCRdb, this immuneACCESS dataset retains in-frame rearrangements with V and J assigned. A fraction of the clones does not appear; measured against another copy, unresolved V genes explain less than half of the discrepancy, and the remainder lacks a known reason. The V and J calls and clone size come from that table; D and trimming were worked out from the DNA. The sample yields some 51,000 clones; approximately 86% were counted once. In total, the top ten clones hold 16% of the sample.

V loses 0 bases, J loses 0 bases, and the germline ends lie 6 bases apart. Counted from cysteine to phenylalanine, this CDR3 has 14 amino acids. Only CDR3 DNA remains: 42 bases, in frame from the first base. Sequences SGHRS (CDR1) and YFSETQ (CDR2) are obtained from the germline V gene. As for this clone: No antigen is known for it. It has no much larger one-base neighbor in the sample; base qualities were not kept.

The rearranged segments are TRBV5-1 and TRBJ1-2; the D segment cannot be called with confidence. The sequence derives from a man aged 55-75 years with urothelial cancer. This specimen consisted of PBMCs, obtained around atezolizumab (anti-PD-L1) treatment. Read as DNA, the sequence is TGCGCCAGCAGCTTGGACAGCCCTAACTATGGCTACACCTTC. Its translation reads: CASSLDSPNYGYTF.